The entry below gives a single T cell receptor (beta chain) sequence along with its context. What it recognizes is unknown. The source of the sample is a study of vaccination effects on CD4 cells after COVID-19. CDR1 and CDR2 from the germline V gene are SGHAT and FQDESV (reference sequence). Trimming removed 2 bases from V and 1 base from J, with 10 bases in between. The CDR3 runs 15 residues. Study-wide results and caveats: By a late point after vaccination, infection- and vaccine-induced clones had shrunk markedly through clonal contraction.

Viral peptide pool expansion of antigen-specific CD4+ T cells preceded sequencing in the ViraFEST assay. Subsequent to approximately 9 days of culture, CD4+ T cells were isolated. Nucleocapsid antibody tests were negative, and the vaccine recipients had no prior SARS-CoV-2 infection. Clones were sequenced by immunoSEQ multiplex PCR, and TCRdb holds only the in-frame ones, with some missing. Of 67,000 or so clones in the sample, around three quarters are singletons; the top ten hold about 4%. Sequencing used CD4+ T cells from PBMCs cultured with HCoV-OC43 spike peptides, obtained before COVID-19 vaccination. The subset here: HCoV-OC43 spike overlapping peptide pool stimulation. This receptor was identified in a human donor who received a COVID-19 vaccine. The chain employs TRBV11-1 and TRBJ2-3; D possibly corresponds to TRBD1 (6 bases). CDR3: CASSLTRQGTDTQYF. The DNA of the CDR3 is TGTGCCAGCAGCTTAACGAGACAGGGCACAGATACGCAGTATTTT.